Following are 22 T cell receptor beta chains from one sample sequenced in a study of regulatory T cells in long-lasting Graves disease. Specified time point: persistent/refractory GD, antithyroid drugs over 5 years with positive TRAb. The TCR library was prepared using RNA isolated from PBMCs. Arm-PCR of CDR3 regions and iRepertoire HTBI primers were the basis on which TCR beta libraries were built. TCRdb redid the calling of the multiplex PCR reads with MiXCR, one entry per CDR3 protein. The repertoire holds hundreds of thousands of distinct CDR3 sequences, around 21% seen once, with 7.8% in the top ten. The sample was peripheral blood mononuclear cells (PBMCs), taken when the disease was refractory, from a patient treated with antithyroid drugs. All receptors derive from a female donor with Graves disease.

Turning to this clonotype: The junction and the germline gene differ at one end; a read error may be behind it. The chain has TRBV6-2 or TRBV6-3 and TRBJ2-4; 10 bases line up with TRBD1. The CDR3 is made up of 17 amino acids. Germline lookup yields CDR1 MNHEY and CDR2 SVGEGT. CDR3 nucleotide sequence: TGTGCCAGCAGTTACCCTGACAGGGGGCTCGTCAAAAACATTCGGTACTTC. It yields the protein CASSYPDRGLVKNIRYF.

Comments on this clonotype: At one boundary the junction diverges from the germline segment, which might be a read error. The rearrangement links TRBV20-1 to TRBJ2-2; 7 nucleotides align to TRBD2. The CDR3 extends over 19 amino acids. Germline CDR1 and CDR2: DFQATT and SNEGSKA (reference sequence). The DNA for the CDR3 is TGCAGTGCTACTTCTCCCGGGCTAGCGGAGGGGTTGTATACCGGGGAGCCGTTTTTT. Translating it yields CSATSPGLAEGLYTGEPFF.

This clonotype was found a few times. The rearrangement joins TRBV7-9 to TRBJ2-7; TRBD1 might be the D (6 bases). The CDR3 totals 14 residues. Trimming removed 5 bases from V and 3 bases from J, with 14 bases in between. CDR1 is SEHNR and CDR2 is FQNEAQ in the germline V gene (reference sequence). The CDR3 sequence is CASSDTGFVYEQYF. CDR3 nucleotides: TGTGCCAGCAGCGACACAGGGTTTGTCTACGAGCAGTACTTC.

The rearrangement joins TRBV7-8 to TRBJ2-5; D is unclear. Trimming shortened V by 1 base and J by 6 bases, and 9 bases separated the two germline ends. The CDR3 sequence is 13 residues long. Germline loops: CDR1 SGHVS, CDR2 FQNEAQ. The CDR3 nucleotides read TGTGCCAGCAGCTTAGACGAAGGGAAGACCCAGTACTTC. Protein: CASSLDEGKTQYF.

This clonotype was counted ten times or more. The chain couples TRBV6-1 to TRBJ1-3; the D gene is possibly TRBD1 (6 bases). V was trimmed by 6 bases and J by 1 base, leaving 7 bases between them. Germline assignment: CDR1 MNHNS and CDR2 SASEGT. The CDR3 covers 13 residues. CDR3 in DNA: TGTGCCAGCAGCAGGGGATCTGGAAACACCATATATTTT. Translated, it gives CASSRGSGNTIYF.

This clonotype was seen at least ten times. The V and J genes are TRBV6-1 and TRBJ2-7, with D maybe TRBD2 (6 bases). With 0 bases removed from V and 3 bases from J, the gap between germline ends came to 9 bases. Germline CDR1 and CDR2: MNHNS and SASEGT. The length of the CDR3 is 14 residues. Here the CDR3 reads CASSEAGRDYEQYF. The CDR3 region has the DNA TGTGCCAGCAGTGAAGCGGGGCGGGACTACGAGCAGTACTTC.

Remarks on this clonotype: A read error is likely here: a far larger clone is one base away. The chain is built from TRBV10-3 and TRBJ2-7; D might be TRBD1 or TRBD2, each matching 5 bases. This CDR3 comprises 15 residues. CDR1 and CDR2 from the germline V gene are ENHRY and SYGVKD. For the CDR3, the DNA is TGTGCCAGCAGTAACTCGGGACGGCGTACCTACGAGCAGTACTTC. It translates to CASSNSGRRTYEQYF.

This clonotype has only a few counts. The chain's CDR3 is CSARDSAHTGELFF. In nucleotides, the CDR3 is TGCAGTGCTAGAGATTCGGCCCACACCGGGGAGCTGTTTTTT. The chain couples TRBV20-1 to TRBJ2-2; D uncertain. Trimming pared 0 bases from V and 3 bases from J, leaving 8 bases between. CDR1 and CDR2 from the germline V gene are DFQATT and SNEGSKA (reference sequence). The CDR3 has 14 amino acids.

Only a few counts were recorded for this clonotype. The chain is built from TRBV4-2 and TRBJ2-2; D is perhaps TRBD2 (6 bases). Per the germline V gene, CDR1 is LGHNA and CDR2 is YNFKEQ. The CDR3 totals 14 residues. V lost 3 bases, J lost 4 bases, and 9 bases lay in between. CDR3 amino acids: CASSQDGSTGELFF. The CDR3 DNA reads as TGTGCCAGCAGCCAGGACGGGAGCACCGGGGAGCTGTTTTTT.

This clonotype was observed at least ten times. The chain links TRBV12-3 or TRBV12-4 to TRBJ1-1, with D possibly being TRBD1 (5 bases). The V end was cut by 5 bases, the J end by 4 bases, with 17 bases between. The CDR3 runs to 15 residues. DNA for the CDR3: TGTGCCAGCAGTCCTAGGGGAAAGGCGATCACTGAAGCTTTCTTT. Encoded protein: CASSPRGKAITEAFF.

This clonotype came up many times. V and J are TRBV7-9 and TRBJ2-5; weak D call: TRBD2 (6 bases). V was trimmed by 3 bases and J by 4 bases, leaving 9 bases between them. This CDR3 comprises 13 residues. Germline V gene lookup returns CDR1 SEHNR and CDR2 FQNEAQ (reference sequence). CDR3 in DNA: TGTGCCAGCAGCTTCGGGACTGGAGAGACCCAGTACTTC. Protein: CASSFGTGETQYF.

At least ten counts were recorded for this clonotype. The chain links TRBV7-2 to TRBJ1-5; D gene ambiguous. Germline V gene sequence: CDR1 SGHTA, CDR2 FQGNSA. Trimming took off 6 bases at V and 2 bases at J, with 8 bases between the two ends. This CDR3 contains 13 residues. CDR3 sequence: CASSLKGNQPQHF. For the CDR3, the DNA is TGTGCCAGCAGTTTGAAGGGCAATCAGCCCCAGCATTTT.

This clonotype was recorded at least ten times. The J gene is TRBJ2-7, the V gene TRBV3-1; 10 bases match TRBD2. The CDR3 spans 14 residues. Per the germline V gene, CDR1 is LGHDT and CDR2 is YNNKEL (reference sequence). After removal of 3 bases from V and 3 bases from J, the junction contained 2 bases not matched to a gene. The CDR3: CASSHIAGGYEQYF. DNA for the CDR3: TGTGCCAGCAGCCATATAGCGGGGGGCTACGAGCAGTACTTC.

This clonotype has at least ten counts. The V gene is TRBV6-1, the J gene TRBJ1-2, with 10 bases identical to TRBD1. CDR1 is MNHNS, CDR2 SASEGT, per germline. V gave up 6 bases and J gave up 6 bases; unmatched junction bases: 7. There are 14 residues in the CDR3. The CDR3 DNA reads as TGTGCCAGCAGCGCCGGGACAGGGGTAGATGGCTACACCTTC. Amino acid sequence: CASSAGTGVDGYTF.

This clonotype was counted at least ten times. The chain recombines TRBV6-1 with TRBJ1-1; maybe TRBD1 (5 bases). Deletions cut 3 bases from V and 3 bases from J, with 17 bases between. CDR3 length: 16 amino acids. The germline CDR1 and CDR2 sequences are MNHNS and SASEGT. CDR3 amino acids: CASSEVGRAWDTEAFF. CDR3 coding DNA: TGTGCCAGCAGTGAGGTTGGCAGGGCGTGGGACACTGAAGCTTTCTTT.

This clonotype was recorded only once. The chain links TRBV15 to TRBJ2-7; D gene uncertain. Germline CDR1 LNHNV, CDR2 YYDKDF (reference sequence). The V end was cut by 3 bases, the J end by 7 bases, with 4 bases between. CDR3 length: 10 amino acids. CDR3 loop: CATSSWEQYF. The CDR3 DNA reads TGTGCCACCAGCAGCTGGGAGCAGTACTTC. The entire variable domain, with the rest obtained from reference TRBV15 and TRBJ2-7, is as follows: DAMVIQNPRYQVTQFGKPVTLSCSQTLNHNVMYWYQQKSSQAPKLLFHYYDKDFNNEADTPDNFQSRRPNTSFCFLDIRSPGLGDTAMYLCATSSWEQYFGPGTRLTVT.

This clonotype has just a few counts. The chain couples TRBV10-2 to TRBJ2-7; TRBD1 is a possible D gene (6 bases). CDR1 and CDR2 from the germline V gene are WSHSY and SAAADI. CDR3 size: 15 residues. The V and J ends lost 2 bases and 1 base respectively, with 12 bases between them. Here the CDR3 DNA reads TGCGCCAGCAGTGAGGTTCCCAGGGGATCCTACGAGCAGTACTTC. Protein product: CASSEVPRGSYEQYF.

The CDR3 spells CSASRTAGATIYF. The CDR3 DNA reads as TGCAGTGCTAGTCGGACAGCGGGCGCCACCATATATTTT. The genes are TRBV20-1 and TRBJ1-3; maybe TRBD1 (6 bases). The V gene lost 3 bases and the J gene lost 9 bases, with 15 bases spanning the gap. The CDR3 is made up of 13 amino acids. Germline loops: CDR1 DFQATT, CDR2 SNEGSKA (reference sequence).

V usage is TRBV6-1 and J usage is TRBJ2-3; TRBD2 matches 9 bases. The J segment lost 2 bases and the V segment lost 6 bases, leaving 9 bases of the junction unmatched. This CDR3 spans 16 amino acids. CDR1 is MNHNS and CDR2 is SASEGT in the germline V gene. CDR3 region: CASSPPTSGDTDTQYF. In nucleotides, the CDR3 is TGTGCCAGCAGCCCGCCGACTAGCGGAGACACAGATACGCAGTATTTT.

The table lists this clonotype with many counts. The CDR3 DNA is TGTGCCAGCTCACACGACAGATCAGCTAATGAAAAACTGTTTTTT. It specifies CASSHDRSANEKLFF. The rearrangement joins TRBV18 to TRBJ1-4; D is perhaps TRBD1 (5 bases). Germline CDR1 reads KGHSH; CDR2 reads LQKENI. Deletions cut 4 bases from V and 3 bases from J, with 12 bases between. The CDR3 runs to 15 residues.

This clonotype has only a few counts. The J gene is TRBJ2-2, the V gene TRBV7-3, with TRBD2 identical over 7 bases. The CDR3 has 18 amino acids. The V gene's germline CDR1 is SGHTA and CDR2 FQGTGA. J lost 0 bases, V lost 5 bases, and 12 bases had no gene match. CDR3 sequence: CASSERVAGEANTGELFF. The CDR3, as DNA: TGTGCCAGCAGCGAGAGGGTGGCGGGAGAGGCGAACACCGGGGAGCTGTTTTTT. The full variable domain, in which reference TRBV7-3 and TRBJ2-2 provide the parts outside the CDR3, is GAGVSQTPSNKVTEKGKYVELRCDPISGHTALYWYRQSLGQGPEFLIYFQGTGAADDSGLPNDRFFAVRPEGSVSTLKIQRTERGDSAVYLCASSERVAGEANTGELFFGEGSRLTVL.

This clonotype came up many times. The V gene is TRBV11-2, the J gene TRBJ2-7; 12 bases match TRBD2. The CDR3 is made up of 20 amino acids. Germline V gene sequence: CDR1 SGHAT, CDR2 FQNNGV. J gave up 2 bases and V 4 bases, and 18 bases lay outside the gene matches. CDR3 bases: TGTGCCAGCAGCTCACGCCTCAATCCTAGCGGGAGGGTAGAACCCTACGAGCAGTACTTC. This codes for CASSSRLNPSGRVEPYEQYF. Filled out from reference TRBV11-2 and TRBJ2-7, the complete variable domain reads EAGVAQSPRYKIIEKRQSVAFWCNPISGHATLYWYQQILGQGPKLLIQFQNNGVVDDSQLPKDRFSAERLKGVDSTLKIQPAKLEDSAVYLCASSSRLNPSGRVEPYEQYFGPGTRLTVT.